By share of the sample, the clone carrying this TCR beta chain is medium-sized. Its antigen is as yet unknown. This record belongs to a study of T and B cells in COVID-19 patients. Study as a whole: Recovered patients mostly had mild to moderate COVID-19 managed as outpatients. Study-wide results and limits: Blood from mildly ill patients while symptomatic, and early samples from severe cases, were scarce.

BIOMED2 TRB-A/B primer pools were used in multiplex TRB PCR. TCRdb re-derived calls from the multiplex PCR reads in MiXCR, one entry per CDR3 protein. The sample carries under 5,500 distinct CDR3 sequences, roughly 30% recorded once. Germline lookup yields CDR1 SGHDT and CDR2 YYEEEE. Trimming cost V 4 bases and J 5 bases, with 20 bases left between them. The CDR3 is made up of 16 amino acids. TRB was amplified from around 250-500 ng of blood genomic DNA. Input material: blood. The chain is built from TRBV5-6 and TRBJ2-3; possibly TRBD2 for D (6 bases). The receptor was isolated from a human donor who had recovered from COVID-19. The CDR3 DNA is TGTGCCAGCAGCCCGATACGGGGTGGGGGGATAGATACGCAGTATTTT. Translating gives CASSPIRGGGIDTQYF.